The clone carrying this TCR beta chain was seen more than once but under ten times. Its specificity is not known. CDR1 SGHVS and CDR2 FQNEAQ come from the germline V gene. The J segment lost 7 bases and the V segment lost 5 bases, leaving 12 bases of the junction unmatched. This CDR3 comprises 16 residues. The data derive from a study of T cells in Graves' hyperthyroidism and ophthalmopathy. Study outcomes and limitations: Ophthalmopathy, as predicted by the model, came a median 6.5 months after the prediction. Most expanded thyroid clonotypes above 0.001 also appeared in blood.

Hyperthyroidism was newly diagnosed in patients aged 18 to 65 (duration under 2 months). Orbital computed tomography, thyroid ultrasound, serum thyroxine and TRAb, and clinical symptoms together informed the diagnoses. From RNA transcripts, TCR beta CDR3 regions were amplified. Researchers ran a first-round RT-PCR on the TCR CDR3 using the HTBI primer set. TCRdb called the multiplex PCR reads again in MiXCR, with one record for every CDR3 protein. The data contain some 690,000 distinct CDR3 sequences, 15% to 20% of them singletons. The receptor comes from a man aged 50 to 59 with Graves' hyperthyroidism. The sample comprised blood. The chain uses TRBV7-8 and TRBJ1-5; 9 bases align to TRBD1. The CDR3 DNA is TGTGCCAGCAGCCCCCTGGGGGGACAGGGCAGACAGCCCCAGCATTTT. It encodes CASSPLGGQGRQPQHF.